Shown below are 22 T cell receptor beta chains from a single sample sequenced in a study of blood T cell repertoires in COVID-19. Produced via immunoSEQ multiplex PCR; TCRdb's table is partial and in-frame only. The table lists about 150,000 clones, 86% of them singletons, with 2.5% to 4% in the top ten. The sample was peripheral blood. Receptor source: a man aged 65 to 79 with acute or convalescent COVID-19.

This chain links TRBV5-6 with TRBJ1-3; D gene unclear. This CDR3 is 15 amino acids long. The germline CDR1 and CDR2 sequences are SGHDT and YYEEEE. V was clipped by 1 base and J by 0 bases, with 8 bases between them. The CDR3 spells CASSLTANSGNTIYF. The CDR3 nucleotides read TGTGCCAGCAGCTTGACAGCCAACTCTGGAAACACCATATATTTT.

The chain has TRBV4-1 and TRBJ1-4, with a possible D match to TRBD1 (5 bases). CDR3 size: 15 residues. The V and J ends lost 1 base and 8 bases respectively, with 14 bases between them. Germline lookup yields CDR1 MGHRA and CDR2 YSYEKL. The CDR3 DNA follows: TGCGCCAGCAGCCAAGGCCAGGGAAGGAACGAAAAACTGTTTTTT. Protein product: CASSQGQGRNEKLFF.

V usage is TRBV7-9 and J usage is TRBJ2-5; TRBD1 aligns across 10 bases. Germline CDR1 SEHNR, CDR2 FQNEAQ (reference sequence). V shed 2 bases and J 0 bases; nucleotides not matched to a gene: 12. The CDR3 extends over 19 amino acids. The DNA for the CDR3 is TGTGCCAGCAGCTTACAGGCCCACCGGGACAGGGGTTACCAAGAGACCCAGTACTTC. Amino acid sequence: CASSLQAHRDRGYQETQYF.

This rearrangement joins TRBV19 to TRBJ2-1, with TRBD2 matching over 9 bases. The CDR3 consists of 16 residues. V lost 5 bases and J lost 3; bases outside the gene matches: 8. CDR1 and CDR2 (germline): LNHDA, SQIVND (reference sequence). The CDR3 reads CASSGTGLAGYNEQFF. The CDR3 DNA reads TGTGCCAGTAGTGGAACGGGACTAGCAGGCTACAATGAGCAGTTCTTC.

J is TRBJ2-6 and V is TRBV19, with 9 bases lining up with TRBD1. Germline V gene sequence: CDR1 LNHDA, CDR2 SQIVND (reference sequence). The V segment lost 3 bases and the J segment 4 bases; nucleotides outside the gene matches: 4. The CDR3 runs 16 residues. This CDR3 is CASSITGGLGANVLTF. The CDR3 bases are TGTGCCAGTAGTATTACAGGGGGCCTCGGGGCCAACGTCCTGACTTTC. The entire variable domain, with the rest obtained from reference TRBV19 and TRBJ2-6, is as follows: DGGITQSPKYLFRKEGQNVTLSCEQNLNHDAMYWYRQDPGQGLRLIYYSQIVNDFQKGDIAEGYSVSREKKESFPLTVTSAQKNPTAFYLCASSITGGLGANVLTFGAGSRLTVL.

The CDR3 spells CASSSRGTGPYNEQFF. As DNA, the CDR3 is TGTGCCAGTAGTTCTCGGGGGACAGGACCTTACAATGAGCAGTTCTTC. The chain has TRBV19 and TRBJ2-1, with 8 nucleotides matching TRBD1. The CDR3 sequence is 16 residues long. After removal of 5 bases from V and 4 bases from J, the junction contained 10 bases not matched to a gene. Germline V gene lookup returns CDR1 LNHDA and CDR2 SQIVND (reference sequence). The full variable domain, completed using reference TRBV19 and TRBJ2-1, is DGGITQSPKYLFRKEGQNVTLSCEQNLNHDAMYWYRQDPGQGLRLIYYSQIVNDFQKGDIAEGYSVSREKKESFPLTVTSAQKNPTAFYLCASSSRGTGPYNEQFFGPGTRLTVL.

A few counts support this clone. The chain recombines TRBV10-3 with TRBJ2-7, with D perhaps matching TRBD2 (5 bases). CDR1 is ENHRY, CDR2 SYGVKD, per germline. Deletions cut 8 bases from V and 4 bases from J, with 15 bases between. This CDR3 is built from 13 residues. CDR3 protein: CAILGEVTYEQYF. In nucleotides, the CDR3 is TGTGCCATCCTGGGAGAAGTAACGTACGAGCAGTACTTC.

Note on this clone: Other nucleotide sequences from this sample produce the same CDR3. This chain uses TRBV28 with TRBJ2-2; D ambiguous. The CDR3 has 12 amino acids. V lost 7 bases and J lost 1, with 4 bases in between. The germline V gene encodes CDR1 MDHEN and CDR2 SYDVKM. Here the CDR3 DNA reads TGTGCCAGCACCCTGAACACCGGGGAGCTGTTTTTT. Amino acids: CASTLNTGELFF.

This sequence joins TRBV15 and TRBJ2-2; D might be TRBD2 (6 bases). The CDR3 is 19 amino acids. Germline CDR1 LNHNV, CDR2 YYDKDF (reference sequence). Trimming shortened V by 0 bases and J by 0 bases, and 17 bases separated the two germline ends. The CDR3 reads CATSRDGVNRTTNTGELFF. CDR3 coding DNA: TGTGCCACCAGCAGAGATGGAGTAAACCGGACTACGAACACCGGGGAGCTGTTTTTT.

J is TRBJ1-4 and V is TRBV3-1 (or the pseudogene TRBV3-2); D unclear. Germline CDR1 reads LGHDT; CDR2 reads YNNKEL (reference sequence). The CDR3 sequence is 12 residues long. Trimming stripped 1 base from V and 10 bases from J, with 7 bases between. DNA of the CDR3: TGTGCCAGCAGCCAAGTGGCTGGAAAACTGTTTTTT. Translation: CASSQVAGKLFF.

The chain is built from TRBV11-2 and TRBJ1-1; tentatively, D is TRBD1 (6 bases). CDR3 length equals 13 residues. V gave up 0 bases and J gave up 8 bases, with 10 bases separating them. Germline V gene sequence: CDR1 SGHAT, CDR2 FQNNGV. The chain's CDR3 is CASSLDFRGEAFF. CDR3 in DNA: TGTGCCAGCAGCTTAGATTTCAGGGGAGAAGCTTTCTTT.

This clone is a singleton in its sample. The V call is TRBV4-3, the J call TRBJ1-2; TRBD1 aligns across 8 bases. V lost 0 bases and J lost 2; bases outside the gene matches: 5. The CDR3 extends over 16 amino acids. CDR1 is LGHNA and CDR2 is YSLEER in the germline V gene. The CDR3 spells CASSQDGQGANYGYTF. In DNA, the CDR3 is TGCGCCAGCAGCCAAGATGGCCAGGGGGCCAACTATGGCTACACCTTC.

This sequence joins TRBV2 and TRBJ1-5; tentative D call: TRBD1 (6 bases). V gave up 7 bases and J gave up 6 bases, with 13 bases separating them. This CDR3 region has 13 residues. CDR1 is SNHLY and CDR2 is FYNNEI in the germline V gene. CDR3 nucleotide sequence: TGTGCCAGCACCAACAGGGTGGCTCAGCCCCAGCATTTT. Translating gives CASTNRVAQPQHF.

The chain employs TRBV29-1 and TRBJ2-3; 7 nucleotides align to TRBD1. The CDR3 loop spans 15 amino acids. With V trimmed by 7 bases and J by 0 bases, 10 bases remained unmatched. In germline, CDR1 is SQVTM, CDR2 ANQGSEA. The chain's CDR3 is CSAVTGTTSTDTQYF. DNA for the CDR3: TGCAGCGCAGTGACAGGGACCACTAGCACAGATACGCAGTATTTT.

This chain joins TRBV27 and TRBJ2-1; 13 bases align to TRBD2. Germline CDR1 reads MNHEY; CDR2 reads SMNVEV (reference sequence). Germline trimming cut 5 bases from V and 3 bases from J; bases unmatched to any gene: 4. The CDR3 contains 16 residues. The CDR3, as DNA: TGTGCCAGCAGTATCCGACTAGCGGGAGGCTACAATGAGCAGTTCTTC. It yields the protein CASSIRLAGGYNEQFF.

Remarks on this clone: The junction does not match germline at one end; this may be a read error. The V gene is TRBV7-9, the J gene TRBJ2-2, with a tentative D call TRBD2 (5 bases). The CDR3 consists of 14 residues. Germline loops: CDR1 SEHNR, CDR2 FQNEAQ (reference sequence). The CDR3 DNA sequence: TGTGCCAGCAGCCTAGCTGGGAGTACCGGGGAGCTGTTTTTT. Its protein product is CASSLAGSTGELFF.

To note about this clone: The identical CDR3 is also encoded by other nucleotide sequences in the sample. This sequence joins TRBV20-1 and TRBJ2-1; 7 bases are a match to TRBD2. Germline trimming cut 6 bases from V and 7 bases from J; bases unmatched to any gene: 3. The CDR3 is made up of 11 amino acids. Germline V gene data show CDR1 as DFQATT and CDR2 as SNEGSKA (reference sequence). CDR3 bases: TGCAGTGCCCGGCGGGGGAATGAGCAGTTCTTC. Translating gives CSARRGNEQFF.

This chain uses TRBV28 with TRBJ2-5, with 14 positions matching TRBD2. Per germline, CDR1 MDHEN and CDR2 SYDVKM. Trimming removed 6 bases from V and 4 bases from J; junction bases left unmatched: 4. This CDR3 contains 15 residues. The CDR3: CASRKGLAGGETQYF. The CDR3 coding sequence is TGTGCCAGCAGGAAAGGACTAGCGGGAGGAGAGACCCAGTACTTC.

V and J are TRBV27 and TRBJ1-2; 8 nucleotides align to TRBD1. The germline V gene has CDR1 MNHEY and CDR2 SMNVEV (reference sequence). J lost 7 bases, V lost 7 bases, and 11 bases had no gene match. The CDR3 has 14 residues. DNA of the CDR3: TGTGCCAGCAAAATGACAGGGGATATCGGTGGCTACACCTTC. It codes for CASKMTGDIGGYTF.

The chain combines TRBV12-3 or TRBV12-4 with TRBJ1-1; D not certain. V was pared by 6 bases and J by 5 bases, with 10 bases between. This CDR3 region has 12 residues. The CDR3 protein is CASSPSGTEAFF. The DNA of the CDR3 is TGTGCCAGCAGCCCGTCGGGTACTGAAGCTTTCTTT.

The V gene is TRBV4-3, the J gene TRBJ2-2, with TRBD2 matching over 10 bases. From germline, CDR1 is LGHNA and CDR2 YSLEER. This CDR3 has 16 amino acids. With 0 bases clipped from V and 7 bases from J, the junction kept 5 bases outside the gene matches. The CDR3 spells CASSQEPSGSFGELFF. As DNA, the CDR3 is TGCGCCAGCAGCCAAGAACCTAGCGGGAGTTTCGGGGAGCTGTTTTTT.

This clone has just one count. The rearrangement joins TRBV19 to TRBJ2-2, with TRBD1 matching 7 bases. Germline CDR1 is LNHDA and CDR2 is SQIVND (reference sequence). The CDR3 is made up of 17 amino acids. With 1 base clipped from V and 0 bases from J, the junction kept 5 bases outside the gene matches. DNA for the CDR3: TGTGCCAGTAGTATAGGCCGGACAGGCGCGAACACCGGGGAGCTGTTTTTT. Its protein is CASSIGRTGANTGELFF.